The clone carrying this T cell receptor beta chain was counted only a few times. Its antigen is not known. Unique molecular identifiers tagged individual cDNA molecules. One entry per CDR3 protein, called by TCRdb with MiXCR from the 5' RACE reads. The sample holds tens of thousands of distinct CDR3 sequences; around 12% are singletons and the top ten take about 4.5%. The CDR3 runs 14 residues. The ends were cut back, 0 bases at V and 4 bases at J, with 7 bases in the middle. Germline CDR1 and CDR2: MGHRA and YSYEKL. The data originate from a study of early T cells in non-severe SARS-CoV-2 infection. On the study more broadly: The study sequenced bulk RNA from unsorted whole blood, with chains unpaired.

Findings and limits, study-wide: The VDJdb matching leaned toward anti-spike CD8 responses and overlooked private and CD4 specificities.

The origin of this receptor is an adult who was a healthcare worker with PCR-confirmed SARS-CoV-2 infection or an uninfected control (not recorded which). The source material was whole blood. The V gene is TRBV4-1, the J gene TRBJ2-1, with D unresolved. Here the CDR3 DNA reads TGCGCCAGCAGCCAAGATAAGGGTTACAATGAGCAGTTCTTC. Protein product: CASSQDKGYNEQFF.